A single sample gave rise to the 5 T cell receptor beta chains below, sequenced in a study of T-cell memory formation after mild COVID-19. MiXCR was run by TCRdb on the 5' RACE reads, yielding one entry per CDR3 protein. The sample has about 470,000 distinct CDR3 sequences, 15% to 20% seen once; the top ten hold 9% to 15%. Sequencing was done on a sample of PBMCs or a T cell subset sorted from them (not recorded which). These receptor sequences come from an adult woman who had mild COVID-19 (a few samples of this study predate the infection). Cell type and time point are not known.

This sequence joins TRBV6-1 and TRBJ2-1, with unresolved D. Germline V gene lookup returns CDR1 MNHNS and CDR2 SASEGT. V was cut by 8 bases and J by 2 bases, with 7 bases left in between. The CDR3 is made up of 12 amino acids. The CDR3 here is CASARTYNEQFF. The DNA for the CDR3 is TGTGCCAGCGCCCGGACCTACAATGAGCAGTTCTTC.

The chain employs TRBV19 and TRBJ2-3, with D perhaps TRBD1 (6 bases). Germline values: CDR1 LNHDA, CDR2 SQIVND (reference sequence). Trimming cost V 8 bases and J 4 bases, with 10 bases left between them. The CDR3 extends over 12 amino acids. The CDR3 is CASQGWSDTQYF. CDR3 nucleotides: TGTGCCAGTCAGGGGTGGTCAGATACGCAGTATTTT.

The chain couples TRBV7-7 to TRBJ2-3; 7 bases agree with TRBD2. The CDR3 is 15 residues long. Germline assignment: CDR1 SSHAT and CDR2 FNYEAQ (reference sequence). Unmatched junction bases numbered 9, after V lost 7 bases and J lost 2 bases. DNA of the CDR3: TGTGCCAGCACCCCCCTGGGGGGGGACACAGATACGCAGTATTTT. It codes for CASTPLGGDTDTQYF.

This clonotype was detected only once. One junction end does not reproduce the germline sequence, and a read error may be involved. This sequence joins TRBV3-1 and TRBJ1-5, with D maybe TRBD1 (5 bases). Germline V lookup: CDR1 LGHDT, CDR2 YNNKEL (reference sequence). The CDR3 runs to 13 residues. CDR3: CASSQGTGEPQHF. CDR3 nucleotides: TGTGCCAGCAGCCAGGGGACTGGTGAGCCACAGCATTTT.

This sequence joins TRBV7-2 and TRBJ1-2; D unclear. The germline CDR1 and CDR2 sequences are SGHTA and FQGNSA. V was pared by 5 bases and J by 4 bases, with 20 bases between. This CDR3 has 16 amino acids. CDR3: CASSMRRISFSYGYTF. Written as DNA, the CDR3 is TGTGCCAGCAGCATGAGACGGATATCGTTCAGCTATGGCTACACCTTC.